Detailed here is one TCR beta chain. This clone appeared a few times. No cognate antigen has been identified for it. Base quality data are lacking; no much larger clone is found one base away. The immunoSEQ Assay, a bias-controlled multiplex PCR, was used to amplify TCRbeta CDR3 regions from genomic DNA. On the authors' methods: The number of nucleated cells in each sample was estimated by amplification of reference gene primers within the assay. To quantify the absolute abundance of each unique TCRbeta CDR3 rearrangement, sequence reads were collapsed and filtered. Productive Simpson clonality was computed per sample as the square root of Simpson's diversity index over productive rearrangements. In its TCRdb copy, this immuneACCESS table keeps in-frame sequences only and misses some clones. Where compared with another copy, unresolved V genes explain less than half of these, and the others have no known cause. That table supplies the V and J calls and clone size; D and trimming were determined from the DNA. Within this sample are 150,000 to 170,000 clones, with roughly 84% of them counted one time only. The ten largest clones capture 7% to 10% of the sample.

This sample was included in a study of blood T cell repertoires in COVID-19 (TCRdb year 2020). As for the study more broadly: Collaborator samples came from the United States, Italy and Spain and covered acute and convalescent phases of COVID-19. The prospective study material was composed of cDNA or gDNA derived from T cells, B-cell-depleted T cells, or PBMCs. Subjects who had been exposed to COVID-19, were actively infected with it, or had recovered from it provided the deeply sampled blood TCRbeta repertoires that made up the dataset. The repertoires were made available in a free public database intended to serve as a resource for research on the immune response to SARS-CoV-2. Samples were obtained from the ongoing ImmuneRACE study (first 160 participants) and from approximately 1,200 subjects provided by 6 global collaborators. The sample metadata nearly always contained a de-identified subject ID, COVID-19 status, age in years and sex. Where available, HLA class I and class II types were obtained from metadata supplied by the sample provider rather than from assay-based typing. Paper-wide results and their limitations: Clinical and demographic metadata were provided uncurated, with the amount varying by source and participant.

As encoded in the germline V gene (reference sequence), CDR1 is SGHNT while CDR2 is YYREEE. The junction shows trimming of 0 bases on V and 0 bases on J, plus 10 bases between the germline ends. The CDR3 spans 16 residues, from the cysteine through the phenylalanine. The retained sequence is limited to the CDR3, 48 bases, with the frame set at the first base. At one collaborating source in Seattle, patients were enrolled during active infection and were followed longitudinally through the course of disease. Collaborating institutions collected whole blood in K2EDTA tubes following their own protocols. For TCRbeta analysis, collaborators shipped samples in one of three forms: frozen whole blood, isolated PBMCs, or DNA extracted from either of those sample types.

This TCR was sampled from a woman aged 60-75 years with COVID-19, enrolled during active disease. Material for sequencing was peripheral blood. The sequence links TRBV5-4 to TRBJ1-3, with TRBD1 tentatively as D gene (5 bases match). In nucleotides, the sequence is TGTGCCAGCAGCTTGGACAGGCAGATCTCTGGAAACACCATATATTTT. This encodes CASSLDRQISGNTIYF.